The 31 T cell receptor beta chains in this list originate from one sample, sequenced in a study of vaccination and CD4 T cells after COVID-19. These receptors have no known antigen. Sequenced with the Oncomine TCR Beta short-read assay was DNA taken from cultured CD4+ T cells. TCRdb itself ran the PCR reads through MiXCR, one entry per CDR3 protein. Here the sample spans 10,000 to 15,000 distinct CDR3 sequences, around a third being singletons. As for treatment: approximately nine-day PBMC culture with coronavirus spike peptide pools or control peptides (ViraFEST assay). The sample taken for sequencing was cultured CD4+ T cells from blood. All receptors derive from a human donor with COVID-19.

This clonotype occurred a few times. This sequence joins TRBV6-2 or TRBV6-3 and TRBJ1-2; D is ambiguous. CDR3 length: 14 residues. V was shortened by 7 bases and J by 4 bases, with 16 bases between the two germline ends. CDR1 MNHEY and CDR2 SVGEGT come from the germline V gene. The CDR3 spells CASNQPPGLYGYTF. The CDR3 bases are TGTGCCAGCAACCAGCCCCCCGGGCTCTATGGCTACACCTTC.

This clonotype was observed a few times. The chain joins TRBV19 to TRBJ1-6, with D maybe TRBD1 (5 bases). V gave up 2 bases and J gave up 10 bases, with 21 bases separating them. Germline CDR1 is LNHDA and CDR2 is SQIVND (reference sequence). There are 17 residues in the CDR3. The CDR3 DNA reads as TGTGCCAGTAGTATATCAGCGGGACGGATCGATCGGTCACCCCTCCACTTT. It specifies CASSISAGRIDRSPLHF.

The chain carries TRBV6-1 and TRBJ2-5, with D maybe TRBD2 (5 bases). CDR1 is MNHNS and CDR2 is SASEGT in the germline V gene. The CDR3 runs to 11 residues. DNA of the CDR3: TGTGCAGCCGAGGACTTCGGGACCCAGTACTTC. Translating gives CAAEDFGTQYF.

The chain joins TRBV6-1 to TRBJ1-6; D ambiguous. V was shortened by 6 bases and J by 10 bases, with 16 bases between the two germline ends. The CDR3 is 14 residues long. Germline V gives CDR1 MNHNS, CDR2 SASEGT. The CDR3 protein is CASSTDPIRSPLHF. In DNA form, the CDR3 reads TGTGCCAGCAGCACCGATCCCATTAGGTCACCCCTCCACTTT.

This chain joins TRBV20-1 and TRBJ1-2; tentatively, D is TRBD1 (6 bases). Germline V gene data show CDR1 as DFQATT and CDR2 as SNEGSKA (reference sequence). Trimming pared 6 bases from V and 4 bases from J, leaving 15 bases between. The CDR3 has 13 residues. The DNA of the CDR3 is TGCAGTGCCTCCACAGGGAATGGCTATGGCTACACCTTC. It yields the protein CSASTGNGYGYTF.

The chain couples TRBV27 to TRBJ1-1, with TRBD1 matching over 8 bases. CDR1 is MNHEY, CDR2 SMNVEV, per germline (reference sequence). J was trimmed by 3 bases and V by 4 bases; bases with no gene match: 7. This CDR3 contains 15 residues. The CDR3 here is CASSSPGGGDTEAFF. The CDR3 coding sequence is TGTGCCAGCAGTTCACCAGGGGGCGGGGACACTGAAGCTTTCTTT.

The chain couples TRBV5-1 to TRBJ1-2; D is perhaps TRBD1 (5 bases). V was shortened by 0 bases and J by 0 bases, with 9 bases between the two germline ends. This CDR3 is built from 15 residues. In germline, CDR1 is SGHRS, CDR2 YFSETQ. The CDR3 DNA reads TGCGCCAGCAGCTTGGGACAGAGACCTAACTATGGCTACACCTTC. It translates to CASSLGQRPNYGYTF.

The J gene is TRBJ2-7, the V gene TRBV18; no firm D call. The CDR3 has 15 residues. Germline V gene lookup returns CDR1 KGHSH and CDR2 LQKENI. The germline V and J ends were trimmed by 0 bases and 0 bases, with 9 bases remaining between them. The CDR3 region is CASSPPSVVSYEQYF. The CDR3 region has the DNA TGTGCCAGCTCACCACCGAGCGTGGTCTCCTACGAGCAGTACTTC.

J is TRBJ2-3 and V is TRBV19; 9 bases fit TRBD1. Trimming at V came to 4 bases and at J to 8 bases, leaving 4 bases not matched to a gene. Germline CDR1 and CDR2: LNHDA and SQIVND (reference sequence). The CDR3 sequence is 13 residues long. CDR3 loop: CASSRTGDATQYF. The CDR3 nucleotides read TGTGCCAGTAGTAGGACAGGGGACGCTACGCAGTATTTT.

The chain carries TRBV6-5 and TRBJ1-4, with a possible D match to TRBD1 (6 bases). The ends were cut back, 2 bases at V and 6 bases at J, with 10 bases in the middle. CDR1 and CDR2 (germline): MNHEY, SVGAGI. This CDR3 has 14 amino acids. The CDR3 loop is CASSYGGADEKLFF. As DNA, the CDR3 is TGTGCCAGCAGTTACGGGGGGGCTGATGAAAAACTGTTTTTT.

The chain employs TRBV2 and TRBJ1-1; D gene unclear. CDR1 is SNHLY, CDR2 FYNNEI, per germline. V was shortened by 6 bases and J by 0 bases, with 14 bases between the two germline ends. This CDR3 contains 15 residues. CDR3 nucleotide sequence: TGTGCCAGCAGCCCCCCGCGGGGTTTGAACACTGAAGCTTTCTTT. Its protein product is CASSPPRGLNTEAFF.

The rearrangement uses TRBV6-1 and TRBJ2-5, with TRBD2 matching over 13 bases. The ends lost 6 bases at V and 2 bases at J; junction bases unmatched: 0. The CDR3 loop spans 14 amino acids. Germline lookup yields CDR1 MNHNS and CDR2 SASEGT. As DNA, the CDR3 is TGTGCCAGCAGACTAGCGGGGGGGCAAGAGACCCAGTACTTC. Its protein is CASRLAGGQETQYF.

This clonotype was seen more than once but under ten times. The CDR3 reads CASSRTGLTEAFF. CDR3 sequence (DNA): TGTGCCAGCTCCCGGACAGGGTTGACTGAAGCTTTCTTT. This sequence joins TRBV25-1 and TRBJ1-1, with TRBD1 identical over 8 bases. V trimming: 8 bases; J trimming: 5 bases; junction bases outside the gene matches: 7. CDR3 size: 13 residues. Looked up from germline, CDR1 is MGHDK and CDR2 is SYGVNS.

This clonotype turned up a few times. V usage is TRBV5-1 and J usage is TRBJ2-3; the D call may be TRBD1 or TRBD2 (5 bases each). Germline CDR1 and CDR2: SGHRS and YFSETQ. V shed 1 base and J shed 2 bases, with 17 bases lying between them. The CDR3 has 17 amino acids. The CDR3 sequence is CASSLRGSGYLTDTQYF. The CDR3 region has the DNA TGCGCCAGCAGCTTGAGGGGCAGCGGATACCTCACAGATACGCAGTATTTT.

This clonotype was recorded a few times. The CDR3 loop reads CATSRSGFNYGYTF. CDR3 nucleotides: TGTGCCACCAGCAGATCGGGGTTTAACTATGGCTACACCTTC. The V call is TRBV15, the J call TRBJ1-2; D is unclear. V gave up 2 bases and J gave up 1 base, with 8 bases separating them. CDR1 is LNHNV and CDR2 is YYDKDF in the germline V gene (reference sequence). The CDR3 length is 14 residues.

This clonotype was counted between two and nine times. The chain is built from TRBV6-1 and TRBJ2-2; tentative D call: TRBD1 (8 bases). Germline CDR1 and CDR2: MNHNS and SASEGT. V was cut by 6 bases and J by 4 bases, with 12 bases left in between. This CDR3 has 14 amino acids. The CDR3 region has the DNA TGTGCCAGCAGACAGGGGGGGAGCACCGGGGAGCTGTTTTTT. Translation: CASRQGGSTGELFF.

V gene TRBV11-2 combines with J gene TRBJ2-3; 7 bases line up with TRBD2. The V gene end was trimmed by 3 bases and the J gene end by 9 bases; junction bases not matched to a gene: 6. The CDR3 is 13 amino acids. Germline CDR1 and CDR2: SGHAT and FQNNGV. The CDR3: CASSFTSDGTQYF. CDR3 nucleotides: TGTGCCAGCAGCTTTACTAGCGACGGAACGCAGTATTTT.

The J gene is TRBJ2-5, the V gene TRBV27; D is undetermined. Germline CDR1 MNHEY, CDR2 SMNVEV (reference sequence). With 5 bases removed from V and 3 bases from J, the gap between germline ends came to 19 bases. The CDR3 totals 16 residues. CDR3 residues: CASSKTRPDNEETQYF. The DNA of the CDR3 is TGTGCCAGCAGTAAAACACGACCAGATAACGAAGAGACCCAGTACTTC.

The DNA of the CDR3 is TGTGCCATCAGTGAACTCTCCTACGAGCAGTACTTC. Protein sequence: CAISELSYEQYF. The chain combines TRBV10-3 with TRBJ2-7; D gene uncertain. Trimming shortened V by 3 bases and J by 0 bases, and 3 bases separated the two germline ends. Germline CDR1 and CDR2: ENHRY and SYGVKD. The CDR3 loop spans 12 amino acids.

The rearrangement joins TRBV30 to TRBJ1-6; D is uncertain. With 3 bases removed from V and 9 bases from J, the gap between germline ends came to 9 bases. The CDR3 sequence is 12 residues long. Germline V gives CDR1 GTSNPN, CDR2 SVGIG (reference sequence). The CDR3 nucleotides read TGTGCCTGGAGCGGCCGCGGTTCACCCCTCCACTTT. Its translation: CAWSGRGSPLHF.

This clonotype has only a few counts. This rearrangement joins TRBV24-1 to TRBJ2-5, with 8 nucleotides matching TRBD1. The junction had 12 bases not matched to a gene; V was cut back by 2 bases and J by 5 bases. CDR3 size: 17 residues. Germline CDR1 reads KGHDR; CDR2 reads SFDVKD. The CDR3 DNA reads as TGTGCCACCAGTGATTCACCCGGGACAGGCAGGGGGGAGACCCAGTACTTC. Amino acid sequence: CATSDSPGTGRGETQYF.

The sample holds a few counts of this clonotype. This rearrangement joins TRBV11-2 to TRBJ2-5; D perhaps matches TRBD2 (7 bases). Between the trimmed V and J ends, which lost 0 bases and 13 bases, there was a span of 18 bases. Germline CDR1 is SGHAT and CDR2 is FQNNGV. The CDR3 length is 14 residues. CDR3 region: CASSLDPGAGRAYF. The CDR3 bases are TGTGCCAGCAGCTTAGATCCAGGGGCGGGGAGGGCGTACTTC.

The V call is TRBV18, the J call TRBJ1-6; the match to TRBD1 covers 11 bases. V gave up 2 bases and J gave up 7 bases; unmatched junction bases: 4. The germline V gene has CDR1 KGHSH and CDR2 LQKENI. This CDR3 comprises 16 residues. Written as DNA, the CDR3 is TGTGCCAGCTCACCAACCGGGACAGGGGGAAATTCACCCCTCCACTTT. Residues: CASSPTGTGGNSPLHF.

The genes are TRBV24-1 and TRBJ2-2; perhaps TRBD2 as D (6 bases). This CDR3 has 14 amino acids. The germline V gene encodes CDR1 KGHDR and CDR2 SFDVKD. The V and J ends lost 9 bases and 6 bases respectively, with 16 bases between them. The CDR3 DNA reads TGTGCCACCCTAACGGGGGTTCCCCCCGGGGAGCTGTTTTTT. Amino acid sequence: CATLTGVPPGELFF.

This clonotype was seen only a few times. The gene calls are TRBV7-2 and TRBJ1-5; D is ambiguous. Germline V CDR1 and CDR2: SGHTA, FQGNSA. Trimming removed 5 bases from V and 4 bases from J, with 12 bases in between. The CDR3 extends over 14 amino acids. The CDR3 here is CASSVDGLNQPQHF. The CDR3 DNA sequence: TGTGCCAGCAGCGTCGACGGTTTAAATCAGCCCCAGCATTTT.

The chain recombines TRBV6-5 with TRBJ1-1; 7 nucleotides align to TRBD1. The germline V gene has CDR1 MNHEY and CDR2 SVGAGI. This CDR3 contains 14 residues. V gave up 1 base and J gave up 1 base; unmatched junction bases: 0. CDR3 DNA: TGTGCCAGCAGTTACTGGACAGGGAACACTGAAGCTTTCTTT. Protein: CASSYWTGNTEAFF.

The chain couples TRBV7-2 to TRBJ2-7; the D is unclear. The CDR3 extends over 15 amino acids. V dropped 1 base and J dropped 1 base, with 11 bases sitting between them. Germline V lookup: CDR1 SGHTA, CDR2 FQGNSA. The CDR3 reads CASSLDSRYSYEQYF. The CDR3 coding sequence is TGTGCCAGCAGCTTAGATAGCAGGTATTCCTACGAGCAGTACTTC.

CDR3 protein: CASSVDRGLIGYTF. The CDR3 DNA is TGTGCCAGCAGCGTCGACAGGGGGCTAATAGGCTACACCTTC. The J gene is TRBJ1-2, the V gene TRBV7-2; 10 bases line up with TRBD1. The CDR3 totals 14 residues. CDR1 SGHTA and CDR2 FQGNSA come from the germline V gene. The V segment lost 5 bases and the J segment 8 bases; nucleotides outside the gene matches: 8.

This chain links TRBV6-1 with TRBJ2-2; D may be TRBD1 (7 bases). The CDR3 runs 16 residues. V lost 7 bases to trimming and J lost 1 base, with 16 bases between them. In germline, CDR1 is MNHNS, CDR2 SASEGT. CDR3 sequence: CASTRGVPLNTGELFF. As DNA, the CDR3 is TGTGCCAGCACCAGGGGGGTACCATTGAACACCGGGGAGCTGTTTTTT.

The chain has TRBV7-2 and TRBJ2-3; D not certain. The V end lost 1 base, the J end lost 1 base, and 12 bases lay between the germline ends. This CDR3 has 16 amino acids. CDR1 and CDR2 from the germline V gene are SGHTA and FQGNSA. CDR3 in amino acids: CASSLGLGFGTDTQYF. CDR3 DNA: TGTGCCAGCAGCTTAGGGCTGGGTTTCGGCACAGATACGCAGTATTTT.

This chain joins TRBV5-1 and TRBJ2-4; 16 nucleotides line up with TRBD2. The CDR3 loop spans 16 amino acids. Germline trimming cut 4 bases from V and 11 bases from J; bases unmatched to any gene: 9. Germline CDR1 reads SGHRS; CDR2 reads YFSETQ. The CDR3 coding sequence is TGCGCCAGCAGCCAGGGGACTAGCGGGGGGGCCATCCTTCAGTACTTC. As protein: CASSQGTSGGAILQYF.